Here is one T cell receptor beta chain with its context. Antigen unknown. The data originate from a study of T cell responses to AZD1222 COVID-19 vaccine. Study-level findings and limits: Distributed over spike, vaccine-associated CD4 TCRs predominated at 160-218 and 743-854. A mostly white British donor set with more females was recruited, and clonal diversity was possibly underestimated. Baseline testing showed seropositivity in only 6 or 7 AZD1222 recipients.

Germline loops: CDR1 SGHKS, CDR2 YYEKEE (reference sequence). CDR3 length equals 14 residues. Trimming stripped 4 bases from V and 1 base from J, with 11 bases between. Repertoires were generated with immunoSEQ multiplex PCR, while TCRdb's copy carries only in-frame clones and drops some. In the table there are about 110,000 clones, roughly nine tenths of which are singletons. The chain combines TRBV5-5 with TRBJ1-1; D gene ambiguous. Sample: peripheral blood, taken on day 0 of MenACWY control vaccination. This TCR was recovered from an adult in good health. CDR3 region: CASSVGLSNTEAFF. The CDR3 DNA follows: TGTGCCAGCAGCGTCGGACTGTCGAACACTGAAGCTTTCTTT.